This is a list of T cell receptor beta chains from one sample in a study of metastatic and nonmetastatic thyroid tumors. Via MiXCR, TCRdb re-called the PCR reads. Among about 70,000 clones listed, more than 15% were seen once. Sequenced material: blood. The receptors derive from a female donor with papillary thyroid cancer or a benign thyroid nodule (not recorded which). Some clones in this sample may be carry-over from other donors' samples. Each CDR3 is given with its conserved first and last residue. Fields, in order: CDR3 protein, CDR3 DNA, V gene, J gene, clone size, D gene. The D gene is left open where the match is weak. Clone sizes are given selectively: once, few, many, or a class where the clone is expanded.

CASSPPYSGNTIYF	TGTGCCAGCAGTCCTCCCTACTCTGGAAACACCATATATTTT	TRBV6-1	TRBJ1-3	many	.
CASSEPGQGGEQYF	TGTGCCAGCAGTGAACCGGGACAGGGGGGCGAGCAGTACTTC	TRBV6-1	TRBJ2-7	.	TRBD1
CSARADRVGQPQHF	TGCAGTGCTAGGGCGGACAGGGTTGGTCAGCCCCAGCATTTT	TRBV20-1	TRBJ1-5	.	TRBD1
CASSYRITTGKENTIYF	TGTGCCAGCAGTTACCGCATTACGACAGGGAAAGAAAACACCATATATTTT	TRBV6-5	TRBJ1-3	many	TRBD1
CASSQSGRNTGELFF	TGCGCCAGCAGCCAGAGCGGGAGGAACACCGGGGAGCTGTTTTTT	TRBV4-1	TRBJ2-2	many	TRBD2
CASSLIPQDRVHDEQYF	TGTGCCAGCAGCTTGATCCCCCAGGACAGGGTTCACGACGAGCAGTACTTC	TRBV5-4	TRBJ2-7	many	TRBD1
CASSLIAYEQYF	TGTGCCAGCAGCTTAATAGCGTACGAGCAGTACTTC	TRBV7-8	TRBJ2-7	few	.
CASSDRAGNSPLHF	TGTGCCAGCAGTGATAGGGCAGGAAATTCACCCCTCCACTTT	TRBV6-1	TRBJ1-6	many	.
CASSCNLADNTGELFF	TGCGCCAGCAGCTGTAACCTAGCGGATAACACCGGGGAGCTGTTTTTT	TRBV5-1	TRBJ2-2	.	TRBD2
CASSPGQGGTEAFF	TGTGCCAGCAGCCCCGGACAGGGAGGGACTGAAGCTTTCTTT	TRBV7-3	TRBJ1-1	many	TRBD1
CASSVGPTGGNTIYF	TGTGCCAGCAGCGTCGGCCCGACAGGTGGAAACACCATATATTTT	TRBV9	TRBJ1-3	.	.
CSARDASVGHTEAFF	TGCAGTGCTAGAGATGCCTCGGTGGGACACACTGAAGCTTTCTTT	TRBV20-1	TRBJ1-1	.	.
CSSSPRLAGGPDTGELFF	TGTTCCAGCTCACCTCGGCTAGCGGGAGGTCCGGACACCGGGGAGCTGTTTTTT	TRBV18	TRBJ2-2	.	TRBD2
CASSRTMPRDRSYEQYF	TGCGCCAGCAGCCGAACCATGCCCCGGGACAGATCCTACGAGCAGTACTTC	TRBV4-3	TRBJ2-7	.	TRBD1
CASSEDRYEQYF	TGTGCCAGCAGCGAAGACAGGTACGAGCAGTACTTC	TRBV13	TRBJ2-7	many	.
CASSPKPLGTGSPPYEQYF	TGTGCCAGCAGCCCTAAGCCCCTCGGGACAGGGTCGCCTCCCTACGAGCAGTACTTC	TRBV11-1	TRBJ2-7	.	TRBD1
CASSYAGTNNGEQYF	TGTGCCAGCAGTTACGCAGGGACTAATAACGGCGAGCAGTACTTC	TRBV6-5	TRBJ2-7	few	TRBD2